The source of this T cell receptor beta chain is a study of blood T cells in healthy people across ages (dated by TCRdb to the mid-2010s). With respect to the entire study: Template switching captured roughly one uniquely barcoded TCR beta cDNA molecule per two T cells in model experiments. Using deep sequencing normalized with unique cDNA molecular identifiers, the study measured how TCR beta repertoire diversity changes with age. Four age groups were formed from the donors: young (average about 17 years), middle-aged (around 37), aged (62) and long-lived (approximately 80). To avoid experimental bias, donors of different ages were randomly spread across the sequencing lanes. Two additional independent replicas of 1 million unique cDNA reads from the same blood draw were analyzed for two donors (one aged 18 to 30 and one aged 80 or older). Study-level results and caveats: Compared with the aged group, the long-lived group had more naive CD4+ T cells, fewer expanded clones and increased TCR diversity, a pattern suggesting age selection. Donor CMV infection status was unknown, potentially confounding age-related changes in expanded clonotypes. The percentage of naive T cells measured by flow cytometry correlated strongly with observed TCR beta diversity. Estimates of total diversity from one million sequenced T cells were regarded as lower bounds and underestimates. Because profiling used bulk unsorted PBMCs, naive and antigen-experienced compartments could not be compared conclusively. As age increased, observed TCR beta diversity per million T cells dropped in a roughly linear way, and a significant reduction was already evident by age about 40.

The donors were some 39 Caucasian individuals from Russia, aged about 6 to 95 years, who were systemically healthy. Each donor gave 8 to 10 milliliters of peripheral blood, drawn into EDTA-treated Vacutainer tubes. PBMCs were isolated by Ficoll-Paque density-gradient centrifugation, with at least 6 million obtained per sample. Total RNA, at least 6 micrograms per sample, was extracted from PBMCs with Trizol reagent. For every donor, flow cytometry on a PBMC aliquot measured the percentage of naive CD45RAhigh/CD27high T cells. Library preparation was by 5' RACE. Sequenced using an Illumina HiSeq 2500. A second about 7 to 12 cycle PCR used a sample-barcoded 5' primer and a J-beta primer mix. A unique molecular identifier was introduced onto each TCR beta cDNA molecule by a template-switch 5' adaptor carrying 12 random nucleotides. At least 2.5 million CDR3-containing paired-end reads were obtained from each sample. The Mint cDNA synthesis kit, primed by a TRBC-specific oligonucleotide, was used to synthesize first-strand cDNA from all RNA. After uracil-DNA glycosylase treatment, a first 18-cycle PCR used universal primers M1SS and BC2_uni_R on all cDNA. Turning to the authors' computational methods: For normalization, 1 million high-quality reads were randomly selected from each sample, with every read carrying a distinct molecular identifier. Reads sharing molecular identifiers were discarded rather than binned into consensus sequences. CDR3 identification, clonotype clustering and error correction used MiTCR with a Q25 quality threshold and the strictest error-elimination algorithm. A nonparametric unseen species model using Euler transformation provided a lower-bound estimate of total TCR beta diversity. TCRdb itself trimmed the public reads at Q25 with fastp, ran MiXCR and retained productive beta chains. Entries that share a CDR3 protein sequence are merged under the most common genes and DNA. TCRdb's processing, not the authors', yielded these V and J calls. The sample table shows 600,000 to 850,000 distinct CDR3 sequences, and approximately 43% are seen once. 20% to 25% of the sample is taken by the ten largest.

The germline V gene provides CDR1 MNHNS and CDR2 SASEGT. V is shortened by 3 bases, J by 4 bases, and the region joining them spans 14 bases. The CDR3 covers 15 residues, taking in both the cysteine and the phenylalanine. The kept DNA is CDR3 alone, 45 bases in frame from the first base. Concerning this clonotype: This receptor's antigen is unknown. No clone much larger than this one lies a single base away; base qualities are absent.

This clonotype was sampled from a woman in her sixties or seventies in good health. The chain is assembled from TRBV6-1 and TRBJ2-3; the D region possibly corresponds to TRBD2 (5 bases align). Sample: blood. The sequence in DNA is TGTGCCAGCAGTGATGGAGGAGCCTTCTCAGATACGCAGTATTTT. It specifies CASSDGGAFSDTQYF.